This T cell receptor beta chain originates from a study of CD8+ T cells in alopecia areata. Study-level information: Percentage of affected scalp area was the basis on which treated patients' severity was scored. Study-wide findings and caveats: While patients received tofacitinib, many expanded lesional clones remained present in scalp and blood.

Treatment specified: oral pan-JAK inhibitor, 5-10 mg twice daily. The study team obtained lesional scalp punch biopsies and peripheral blood from alopecia areata patients. It was from PBMCs that CD4+ and CD8+ T cells were sorted. Once RNA had been extracted, it was reverse transcribed into cDNA to act as the sequencing template. Produced via immunoSEQ multiplex PCR; TCRdb's table is partial and in-frame only. The sample includes around 180,000 clones, roughly 60% of them seen just once. V lost 1 base to trimming and J lost 3 bases; unmatched junction nucleotides: 8. The germline gives CDR1 LGHNT, CDR2 FRNRAP. This CDR3 spans 18 amino acids. In the case of this clone: Its target is unknown.

Material: CD4+ T cells sorted from blood, obtained at week 24, from a patient treated with tofacitinib. The sequence came from a human donor with alopecia areata. The chain links TRBV12-5 to TRBJ1-5; 11 bases match TRBD1. The chain's CDR3 is CASGLGTGGLSDNQPQHF. The CDR3 DNA reads TGTGCTAGTGGTTTGGGGACAGGGGGCCTGTCAGACAATCAGCCCCAGCATTTT.